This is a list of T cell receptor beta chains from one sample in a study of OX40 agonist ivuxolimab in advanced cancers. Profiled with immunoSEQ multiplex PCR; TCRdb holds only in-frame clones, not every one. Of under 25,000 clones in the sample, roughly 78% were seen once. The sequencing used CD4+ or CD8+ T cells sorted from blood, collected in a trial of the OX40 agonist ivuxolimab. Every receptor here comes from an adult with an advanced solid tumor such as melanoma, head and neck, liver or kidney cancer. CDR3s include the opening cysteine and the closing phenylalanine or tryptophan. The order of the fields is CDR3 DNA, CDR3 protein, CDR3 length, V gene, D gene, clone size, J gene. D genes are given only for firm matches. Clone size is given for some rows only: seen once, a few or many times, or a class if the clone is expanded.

CDR3 DNA: TGTGCCAGCAGCTTAGGACAGGGATCCGGGGAGCTGTTTTTT
CDR3 protein: CASSLGQGSGELFF
CDR3 length: 14
V gene: TRBV11-2
D gene: TRBD1
clone size: NA
J gene: TRBJ2-2

CDR3 DNA: TGTGCCAGCAGCGTAGCTGGGGTCGGCGGGTACGAGCAGTACTTC
CDR3 protein: CASSVAGVGGYEQYF
CDR3 length: 15
V gene: TRBV9
D gene: NA
clone size: few
J gene: TRBJ2-7

CDR3 DNA: TGCGCCAGCAGTGGGGCGGGGGCCTCCTGGGAGCTGTTTTTT
CDR3 protein: CASSGAGASWELFF
CDR3 length: 14
V gene: TRBV10-1
D gene: NA
clone size: NA
J gene: TRBJ2-2

CDR3 DNA: TGTGCCAGCAGCGTAGGGACAGGGTCGAACACTGAAGCTTTCTTT
CDR3 protein: CASSVGTGSNTEAFF
CDR3 length: 15
V gene: TRBV9
D gene: TRBD1
clone size: NA
J gene: TRBJ1-1

CDR3 DNA: TGCGCCAGCAGCTTGGTTCCCGGGGCTTATAATGAAAAACTGTTTTTT
CDR3 protein: CASSLVPGAYNEKLFF
CDR3 length: 16
V gene: TRBV5-1
D gene: NA
clone size: NA
J gene: TRBJ1-4

CDR3 DNA: TGCGCCAGCAGTGAGTCGGGACTGAACACTGAAGCTTTCTTT
CDR3 protein: CASSESGLNTEAFF
CDR3 length: 14
V gene: TRBV10-1
D gene: NA
clone size: NA
J gene: TRBJ1-1

CDR3 DNA: TGTGCCAGCAGTAGTGAGAGATCAGTGTATAGCAATCAGCCCCAGCATTTT
CDR3 protein: CASSSERSVYSNQPQHF
CDR3 length: 17
V gene: TRBV2
D gene: NA
clone size: few
J gene: TRBJ1-5

CDR3 DNA: TGTGCCAGCAGCTTAGAGAGGAACACCGGGGAGCTGTTTTTT
CDR3 protein: CASSLERNTGELFF
CDR3 length: 14
V gene: TRBV7-9
D gene: NA
clone size: once
J gene: TRBJ2-2

CDR3 DNA: TGCAGCGCCCCGTCAGGGGGGGAAACTAACTATGGCTACACCTTC
CDR3 protein: CSAPSGGETNYGYTF
CDR3 length: 15
V gene: TRBV29-1
D gene: TRBD1
clone size: NA
J gene: TRBJ1-2

CDR3 DNA: TGTGCCAGCAGCGTAGCCGGACACCCGAACTATGGCTACACCTTC
CDR3 protein: CASSVAGHPNYGYTF
CDR3 length: 15
V gene: TRBV21-1
D gene: NA
clone size: once
J gene: TRBJ1-2

CDR3 DNA: TGTGCCAGCAGCTTGGGAGACCTCCAAGAGACCCAGTACTTC
CDR3 protein: CASSLGDLQETQYF
CDR3 length: 14
V gene: TRBV5-8
D gene: NA
clone size: NA
J gene: TRBJ2-5

CDR3 DNA: TGTGCCAGCAGCTCCCCCGGGGGCTACACCTTC
CDR3 protein: CASSSPGGYTF
CDR3 length: 11
V gene: TRBV7-9
D gene: NA
clone size: NA
J gene: TRBJ1-2

CDR3 DNA: TGTGCCAGCAGCCTTTTCCCGTACGAGCAGTACTTC
CDR3 protein: CASSLFPYEQYF
CDR3 length: 12
V gene: TRBV11-2
D gene: NA
clone size: NA
J gene: TRBJ2-7

CDR3 DNA: TGTGCCAGCAGTGAATGGAGCGTCGACGAGCAGTACTTC
CDR3 protein: CASSEWSVDEQYF
CDR3 length: 13
V gene: TRBV6-1
D gene: NA
clone size: once
J gene: TRBJ2-7

CDR3 DNA: TGTGCCAGTAGTATGTACAGGGGAGTCGGCAATGAGCAGTTCTTC
CDR3 protein: CASSMYRGVGNEQFF
CDR3 length: 15
V gene: TRBV19
D gene: TRBD1
clone size: NA
J gene: TRBJ2-1

CDR3 DNA: TGTGCCAGCAGCCTACTAGCGGGAGTCGGGAACACCGGGGAGCTGTTTTTT
CDR3 protein: CASSLLAGVGNTGELFF
CDR3 length: 17
V gene: TRBV4-2
D gene: TRBD2
clone size: NA
J gene: TRBJ2-2

CDR3 DNA: TGCGCCAGCAGCCAAGATGGATGGGGCGTTAGCTCCTATAATTCACCCCTCCACTTT
CDR3 protein: CASSQDGWGVSSYNSPLHF
CDR3 length: 19
V gene: TRBV4-3
D gene: NA
clone size: few
J gene: TRBJ1-6

CDR3 DNA: TGCGCCAGCAGCCAAGATCGTGCAGGGGGGACAGATACGCAGTATTTT
CDR3 protein: CASSQDRAGGTDTQYF
CDR3 length: 16
V gene: TRBV4-1
D gene: NA
clone size: NA
J gene: TRBJ2-3

CDR3 DNA: TGTGCCAGCAGCTCCGGGAGACTGTACAATGAGCAGTTCTTC
CDR3 protein: CASSSGRLYNEQFF
CDR3 length: 14
V gene: TRBV13
D gene: NA
clone size: NA
J gene: TRBJ2-1

CDR3 DNA: TGTGCCAGCAACCGGGGACAAGAGGATACGCAGTATTTT
CDR3 protein: CASNRGQEDTQYF
CDR3 length: 13
V gene: TRBV19
D gene: NA
clone size: NA
J gene: TRBJ2-3

CDR3 DNA: TGTGCCACCAGCCCACACAGGGGGCGAATAAACACCATATATTTT
CDR3 protein: CATSPHRGRINTIYF
CDR3 length: 15
V gene: TRBV15
D gene: TRBD1
clone size: NA
J gene: TRBJ1-3

CDR3 DNA: TGTGCCAGCAGTTACGGACTAGCGGGAGACGACGAGCAGTACTTC
CDR3 protein: CASSYGLAGDDEQYF
CDR3 length: 15
V gene: TRBV9
D gene: TRBD2
clone size: once
J gene: TRBJ2-7

CDR3 DNA: TGCGCCAGCAGCTCCTCTTTCCTGAACACTGAAGCTTTCTTT
CDR3 protein: CASSSSFLNTEAFF
CDR3 length: 14
V gene: TRBV5-1
D gene: NA
clone size: NA
J gene: TRBJ1-1

CDR3 DNA: TGTGCCAGCACCGTGACAGGATCATCCTACAATGAGCAGTTCTTC
CDR3 protein: CASTVTGSSYNEQFF
CDR3 length: 15
V gene: TRBV6-6
D gene: NA
clone size: NA
J gene: TRBJ2-1

CDR3 DNA: TGTGCCAGCAGTGCGACAGCGAACTATGGCTACACCTTC
CDR3 protein: CASSATANYGYTF
CDR3 length: 13
V gene: TRBV2
D gene: NA
clone size: once
J gene: TRBJ1-2

CDR3 DNA: TGTGCCACCAGCAGAGAGGGGGGGGTGACCTACGAGCAGTACTTC
CDR3 protein: CATSREGGVTYEQYF
CDR3 length: 15
V gene: TRBV15
D gene: TRBD2
clone size: NA
J gene: TRBJ2-7

CDR3 DNA: TGCAGCGTTGTGGGGGGGGTCTATGGCTACACCTTC
CDR3 protein: CSVVGGVYGYTF
CDR3 length: 12
V gene: TRBV29-1
D gene: NA
clone size: once
J gene: TRBJ1-2

CDR3 DNA: TGTGCCAGCAGTTATAACTCGGGTAACGAGCAGTACTTC
CDR3 protein: CASSYNSGNEQYF
CDR3 length: 13
V gene: TRBV6-6
D gene: NA
clone size: NA
J gene: TRBJ2-7

CDR3 DNA: TGTGCCAGCAGCTTGACCGGGAGAGGAATAAATGAGCAGTTCTTC
CDR3 protein: CASSLTGRGINEQFF
CDR3 length: 15
V gene: TRBV5-4
D gene: NA
clone size: NA
J gene: TRBJ2-1

CDR3 DNA: TGTGCCAGCAGCTCGTACGACAGGGTCAATGAGCAGTTCTTC
CDR3 protein: CASSSYDRVNEQFF
CDR3 length: 14
V gene: TRBV11-3
D gene: TRBD1
clone size: NA
J gene: TRBJ2-1

CDR3 DNA: TGTGCCTGGAGTCCGGCAGGCGAGCAGTACTTC
CDR3 protein: CAWSPAGEQYF
CDR3 length: 11
V gene: TRBV30
D gene: NA
clone size: NA
J gene: TRBJ2-7

CDR3 DNA: TGCGCCAGCAGCCAAGATTTCGCGGTCTACAATGAGCAGTTCTTC
CDR3 protein: CASSQDFAVYNEQFF
CDR3 length: 15
V gene: TRBV4-3
D gene: NA
clone size: NA
J gene: TRBJ2-1

CDR3 DNA: TGTGCCAGCGGGGGACTTACCTACGAGCAGTACTTC
CDR3 protein: CASGGLTYEQYF
CDR3 length: 12
V gene: TRBV28
D gene: NA
clone size: few
J gene: TRBJ2-7

CDR3 DNA: TGTGCCAGTAGGGAGTTCCTGGGGGGCGGGGAGCTGTTTTTT
CDR3 protein: CASREFLGGGELFF
CDR3 length: 14
V gene: TRBV19
D gene: NA
clone size: once
J gene: TRBJ2-2

CDR3 DNA: TGTGCCAGCAGCTTTGGGCCATCCTACGAGCAGTACTTC
CDR3 protein: CASSFGPSYEQYF
CDR3 length: 13
V gene: TRBV7-3
D gene: NA
clone size: NA
J gene: TRBJ2-7

CDR3 DNA: TGTGCCACCAGCACCTACCCACGAGCGGGAGAGACCGGGGAGCTGTTTTTT
CDR3 protein: CATSTYPRAGETGELFF
CDR3 length: 17
V gene: TRBV15
D gene: TRBD2
clone size: few
J gene: TRBJ2-2

CDR3 DNA: TGTGCCACTTTCGTTCCGGGACAGAACACTGAAGCTTTCTTT
CDR3 protein: CATFVPGQNTEAFF
CDR3 length: 14
V gene: TRBV6-1
D gene: NA
clone size: NA
J gene: TRBJ1-1

CDR3 DNA: TGTGCCAGCAGCTTGGGCGGAAACACTGAAGCTTTCTTT
CDR3 protein: CASSLGGNTEAFF
CDR3 length: 13
V gene: TRBV5-4
D gene: NA
clone size: NA
J gene: TRBJ1-1

CDR3 DNA: TGTGCCAGCAGCCCAGGGGGGAACACTGAAGCTTTCTTT
CDR3 protein: CASSPGGNTEAFF
CDR3 length: 13
V gene: TRBV6-6
D gene: TRBD1
clone size: NA
J gene: TRBJ1-1

CDR3 DNA: TGTGCCAGCAAGGGGGGGCGGAACACTGAAGCTTTCTTT
CDR3 protein: CASKGGRNTEAFF
CDR3 length: 13
V gene: TRBV27
D gene: NA
clone size: NA
J gene: TRBJ1-1

CDR3 DNA: TGTGCCAGCAGCCAAGGACTAGCGGGAGTCTGGGATACGCAGTATTTT
CDR3 protein: CASSQGLAGVWDTQYF
CDR3 length: 16
V gene: TRBV7-9
D gene: TRBD2
clone size: NA
J gene: TRBJ2-3

CDR3 DNA: TGTGCCAGCAGCTTACATGGATCCTACAATGAGCAGTTCTTC
CDR3 protein: CASSLHGSYNEQFF
CDR3 length: 14
V gene: TRBV7-6
D gene: NA
clone size: NA
J gene: TRBJ2-1